A selection of T cell receptor beta chains follows, all from one sample in a study of blood T cell repertoires in COVID-19. The method was immunoSEQ multiplex PCR; TCRdb's version includes in-frame clones alone and lacks a portion of them. This sample has 100,000 or so clones, with approximately 86% found just once. Sequenced material: peripheral blood. These receptor sequences come from a woman aged 55-70 years in a cohort sampled during active or convalescent COVID-19. Both conserved end residues are part of each CDR3. The order of the fields is clone size, V gene, J gene, D gene, CDR3 DNA, CDR3 protein. A D gene is named only where the DNA matches it firmly. For some rows the clone size is stated as once, few or many, or as a class when expanded; others skip it.

size: -
V: TRBV19
J: TRBJ2-5
D: TRBD1
DNA: TGTGCCAGTAGTGCACGGGACAGGGGATACCAAGAGACCCAGTACTTC
CDR3: CASSARDRGYQETQYF

size: -
V: TRBV2
J: TRBJ2-1
D: -
DNA: TGTGCCAGCAGAGGGGGATCCTACAATGAGCAGTTCTTC
CDR3: CASRGGSYNEQFF

size: -
V: TRBV2
J: TRBJ2-4
D: -
DNA: TGTGCCAGCAACCAGGCGGGGAACATTCAGTACTTC
CDR3: CASNQAGNIQYF

size: -
V: TRBV28
J: TRBJ2-7
D: -
DNA: TGTGCCAGCAGTGGAGGGTCCATCTACGAGCAGTACTTC
CDR3: CASSGGSIYEQYF

size: -
V: TRBV2
J: TRBJ1-1
D: -
DNA: TGTGCCAGCAGCGCCGGGGTCACTGAAGCTTTCTTT
CDR3: CASSAGVTEAFF

size: -
V: TRBV5-1
J: TRBJ2-2
D: TRBD2
DNA: TGCGCCAGCAGCTTGCAGCGGGAGAACACCGGGGAGCTGTTTTTT
CDR3: CASSLQRENTGELFF

size: few
V: TRBV5-1
J: TRBJ2-7
D: TRBD1
DNA: TGCGCCAGCAGCCCCGGACAGGGTAGTTCGGACGAGCAGTACTTC
CDR3: CASSPGQGSSDEQYF

size: -
V: TRBV5-4
J: TRBJ1-1
D: -
DNA: TGTGCCAGCAGCTTGGGGGCGCTGGGGAACACTGAAGCTTTCTTT
CDR3: CASSLGALGNTEAFF

size: -
V: TRBV30
J: TRBJ1-2
D: TRBD1
DNA: TGTGCCTGGCTCGACAGGGGAAGCTATGGCTACACCTTC
CDR3: CAWLDRGSYGYTF

size: -
V: TRBV10-3
J: TRBJ2-5
D: TRBD2
DNA: TGTGCCATCAGGAGCAGGGAGGGACAAGAGACCCAGTACTTC
CDR3: CAIRSREGQETQYF

size: -
V: TRBV28
J: TRBJ2-1
D: -
DNA: TGTGCCAGTTTCGGGAGAACGATGATGAATGAGCAGTTCTTC
CDR3: CASFGRTMMNEQFF